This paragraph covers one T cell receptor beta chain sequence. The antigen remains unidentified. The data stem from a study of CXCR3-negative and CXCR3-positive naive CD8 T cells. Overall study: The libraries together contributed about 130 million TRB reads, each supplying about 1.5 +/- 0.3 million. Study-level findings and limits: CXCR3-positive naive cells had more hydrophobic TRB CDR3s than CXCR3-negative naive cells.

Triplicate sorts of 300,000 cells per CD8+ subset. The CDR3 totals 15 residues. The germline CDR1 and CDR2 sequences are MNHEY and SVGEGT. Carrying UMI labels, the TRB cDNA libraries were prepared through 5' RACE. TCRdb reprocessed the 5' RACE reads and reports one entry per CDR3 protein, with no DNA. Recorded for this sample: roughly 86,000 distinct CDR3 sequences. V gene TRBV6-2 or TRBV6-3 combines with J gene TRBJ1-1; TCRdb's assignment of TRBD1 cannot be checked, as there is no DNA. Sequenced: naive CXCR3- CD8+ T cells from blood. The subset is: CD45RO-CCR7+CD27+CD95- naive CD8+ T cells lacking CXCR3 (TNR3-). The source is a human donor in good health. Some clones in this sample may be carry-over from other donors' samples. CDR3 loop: CASSPRGRVNTEAFF.